What follows are 12 T cell receptor beta chains derived from one specimen sequenced in a study of T cell responses to AZD1222 COVID-19 vaccine. Produced via immunoSEQ multiplex PCR; TCRdb's table is partial and in-frame only. There are roughly 100,000 clones in the sample; about 89% occur only once, and roughly 3.7% lies in the top ten. The specimen was peripheral blood, collected on day 0 of AZD1222 vaccination. The receptor source for this set is an adult in good health.

In its sample, this clone was seen once. The chain recombines TRBV19 with TRBJ1-1; D gene uncertain. Trimming stripped 2 bases from V and 1 base from J, with 11 bases between. The length of the CDR3 is 15 residues. The germline V gene encodes CDR1 LNHDA and CDR2 SQIVND (reference sequence). The DNA for the CDR3 is TGTGCCAGTAGTATAAGATCGATAGGGAACACTGAAGCTTTCTTT. Protein sequence: CASSIRSIGNTEAFF.

V gene TRBV6-2 or TRBV6-3 combines with J gene TRBJ2-1, with D maybe TRBD2 (6 bases). CDR1 MNHEY and CDR2 SVGEGT come from the germline V gene. Trimming left V 1 base short and J 6 bases short, with 13 bases between. The CDR3 loop spans 15 amino acids. CDR3 loop: CASSYFGLGGNEQFF. The CDR3, as DNA: TGTGCCAGCAGTTACTTCGGGCTCGGGGGCAATGAGCAGTTCTTC.

This clone occurred once. The sample contains more than one DNA sequence encoding this CDR3. The rearrangement links TRBV19 to TRBJ1-1, with D uncertain. Per the germline V gene, CDR1 is LNHDA and CDR2 is SQIVND (reference sequence). This CDR3 has 13 amino acids. The germline V and J ends were trimmed by 3 bases and 0 bases, with 5 bases remaining between them. CDR3 in amino acids: CASSISVNTEAFF. The CDR3 DNA reads as TGTGCCAGTAGTATCTCCGTGAACACTGAAGCTTTCTTT.

The rearrangement joins TRBV4-3 to TRBJ2-3; D possibly corresponds to TRBD2 (6 bases). Germline V gene data show CDR1 as LGHNA and CDR2 as YSLEER. CDR3 length: 16 residues. V lost 1 base to trimming and J lost 0 bases, with 11 bases between them. The CDR3, as DNA: TGCGCCAGCAGCCAAGCTTTGGGAGGAAGCACAGATACGCAGTATTTT. Its protein is CASSQALGGSTDTQYF.

CDR3 protein: CASSFAGEQFF. CDR3 coding DNA: TGTGCCAGCAGCTTTGCGGGTGAGCAGTTCTTC. The chain carries TRBV7-2 and TRBJ2-1; a weak D match, TRBD2 (5 bases). The CDR3 totals 11 residues. V lost 3 bases and J 9 bases, leaving 6 bases between the germline ends. Germline CDR1 and CDR2: SGHTA and FQGNSA.

The genes are TRBV5-4 and TRBJ2-1; D perhaps matches TRBD2 (6 bases). This CDR3 contains 15 residues. Trimming shortened V by 4 bases and J by 3 bases, and 14 bases separated the two germline ends. Germline CDR1 and CDR2: SGHNT and YYREEE (reference sequence). CDR3 protein: CASSLGDFFYNEQFF. The CDR3 nucleotides read TGTGCCAGCAGCCTGGGGGACTTCTTCTACAATGAGCAGTTCTTC.

The rearrangement joins TRBV19 to TRBJ1-2; 7 nucleotides line up with TRBD1. V gave up 3 bases and J gave up 6 bases; unmatched junction bases: 7. The CDR3 covers 14 residues. From germline, CDR1 is LNHDA and CDR2 SQIVND (reference sequence). The CDR3 here is CASSMWATGDGYTF. The DNA of the CDR3 is TGTGCCAGTAGTATGTGGGCCACAGGGGATGGCTACACCTTC.

V gene TRBV10-2 combines with J gene TRBJ2-1, with D tentatively TRBD1 or TRBD2 (6 bases each). Trimming removed 6 bases from V and 3 bases from J, with 18 bases in between. Germline CDR1 reads WSHSY; CDR2 reads SAAADI. CDR3 size: 16 residues. The CDR3 DNA follows: TGCGCCAGCAGGCCCACAGGGAAGGGAGGCTACAATGAGCAGTTCTTC. Its translation: CASRPTGKGGYNEQFF.

The chain uses TRBV7-9 and TRBJ2-1; 8 bases align to TRBD1. The CDR3 loop spans 13 amino acids. V shed 4 bases and J 7 bases; nucleotides not matched to a gene: 3. Germline values: CDR1 SEHNR, CDR2 FQNEAQ (reference sequence). The CDR3, as DNA: TGTGCCAGCAGCTCCAGGACAGGGAATGAGCAGTTCTTC. Protein product: CASSSRTGNEQFF.

The chain has TRBV5-1 and TRBJ1-1; possibly TRBD1 for D (5 bases). Looked up from germline, CDR1 is SGHRS and CDR2 is YFSETQ. The length of the CDR3 is 14 residues. Trimming cost V 4 bases and J 1 base, with 11 bases left between them. CDR3 in DNA: TGCGCCAGCAGCGGGGTTGGGGGGAACACTGAAGCTTTCTTT. Residues: CASSGVGGNTEAFF.

This clone showed up just once. The rearrangement links TRBV18 to TRBJ1-5; possibly TRBD1 for D (5 bases). The CDR3 extends over 14 amino acids. V lost 6 bases to trimming and J lost 3 bases, with 12 bases between them. From germline, CDR1 is KGHSH and CDR2 LQKENI. CDR3 DNA sequence: TGTGCCAGCTCGCCCCAGGGCGCCAATCAGCCCCAGCATTTT. Translation gives CASSPQGANQPQHF.

To note about this clone: Additional DNA sequences in this sample encode the identical CDR3. This chain uses TRBV7-2 with TRBJ1-5; possibly TRBD1 for D (5 bases). V lost 4 bases, J lost 6 bases, and 10 bases lay in between. Looked up from germline, CDR1 is SGHTA and CDR2 is FQGNSA. The CDR3 loop spans 13 amino acids. CDR3 loop: CASSYRGGQPQHF. In nucleotides, the CDR3 is TGTGCCAGCAGCTACCGCGGGGGTCAGCCCCAGCATTTT. The whole variable domain, filled in from reference TRBV7-2 and TRBJ1-5, reads GAGVSQSPSNKVTEKGKDVELRCDPISGHTALYWYRQSLGQGLEFLIYFQGNSAPDKSGLPSDRFSAERTGGSVSTLTIQRTQQEDSAVYLCASSYRGGQPQHFGDGTRLSIL.